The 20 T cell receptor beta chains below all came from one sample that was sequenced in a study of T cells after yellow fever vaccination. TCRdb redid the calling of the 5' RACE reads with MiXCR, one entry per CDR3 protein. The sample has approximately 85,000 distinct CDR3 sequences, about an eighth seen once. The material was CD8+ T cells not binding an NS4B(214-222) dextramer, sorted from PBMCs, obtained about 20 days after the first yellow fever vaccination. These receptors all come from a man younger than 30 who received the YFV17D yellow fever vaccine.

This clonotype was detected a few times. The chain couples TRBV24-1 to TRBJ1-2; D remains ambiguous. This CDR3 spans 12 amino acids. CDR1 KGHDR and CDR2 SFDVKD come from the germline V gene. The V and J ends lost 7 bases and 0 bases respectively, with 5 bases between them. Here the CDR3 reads CATRRANYGYTF. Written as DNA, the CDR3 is TGTGCCACCAGGAGGGCTAACTATGGCTACACCTTC.

The CDR3 region is CASSVGGASGGPYEQYF. The DNA of the CDR3 is TGTGCCAGCAGCGTAGGTGGGGCTAGCGGGGGACCTTACGAGCAGTACTTC. The chain combines TRBV9 with TRBJ2-7; 10 positions match TRBD2. V gave up 0 bases and J gave up 4 bases; unmatched junction bases: 10. The germline V gene encodes CDR1 SGDLS and CDR2 YYNGEE. The CDR3 has 17 residues.

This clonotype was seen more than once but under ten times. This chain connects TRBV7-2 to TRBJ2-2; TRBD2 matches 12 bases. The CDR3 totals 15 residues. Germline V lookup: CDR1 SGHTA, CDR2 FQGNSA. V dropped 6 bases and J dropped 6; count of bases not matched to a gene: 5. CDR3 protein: CASRPGLAGSGELFF. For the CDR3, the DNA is TGTGCCAGCAGACCAGGACTAGCGGGGTCCGGGGAGCTGTTTTTT.

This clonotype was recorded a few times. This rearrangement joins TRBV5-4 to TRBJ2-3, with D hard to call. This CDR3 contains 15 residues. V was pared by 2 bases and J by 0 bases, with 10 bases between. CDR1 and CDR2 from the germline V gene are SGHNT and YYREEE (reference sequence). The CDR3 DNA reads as TGTGCCAGCAGCTTTCGGAGTTTCAGCACAGATACGCAGTATTTT. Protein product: CASSFRSFSTDTQYF.

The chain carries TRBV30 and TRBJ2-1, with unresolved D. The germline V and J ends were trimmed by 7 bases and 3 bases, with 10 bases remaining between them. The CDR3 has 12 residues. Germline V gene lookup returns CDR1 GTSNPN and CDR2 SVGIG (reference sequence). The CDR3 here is CALELVYNEQFF. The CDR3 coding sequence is TGTGCCTTGGAGTTGGTCTACAATGAGCAGTTCTTC.

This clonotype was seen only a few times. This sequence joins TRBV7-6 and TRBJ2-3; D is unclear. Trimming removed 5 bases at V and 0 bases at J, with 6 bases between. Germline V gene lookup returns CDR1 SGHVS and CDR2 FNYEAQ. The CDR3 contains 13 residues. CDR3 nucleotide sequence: TGTGCCAGCAGCCCCTCCAGCACAGATACGCAGTATTTT. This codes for CASSPSSTDTQYF.

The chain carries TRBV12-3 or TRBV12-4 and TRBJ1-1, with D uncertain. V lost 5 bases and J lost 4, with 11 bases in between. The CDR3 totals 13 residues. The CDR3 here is CASSVERVTEAFF. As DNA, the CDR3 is TGTGCCAGCAGTGTTGAGAGGGTCACTGAAGCTTTCTTT.

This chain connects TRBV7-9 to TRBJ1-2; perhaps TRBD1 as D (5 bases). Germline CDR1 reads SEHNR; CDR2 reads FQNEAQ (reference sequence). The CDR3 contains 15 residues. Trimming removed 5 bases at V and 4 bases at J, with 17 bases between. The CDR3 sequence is CASSPDPGTVYGYTF. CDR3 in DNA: TGTGCCAGCAGCCCAGACCCCGGGACCGTCTATGGCTACACCTTC.

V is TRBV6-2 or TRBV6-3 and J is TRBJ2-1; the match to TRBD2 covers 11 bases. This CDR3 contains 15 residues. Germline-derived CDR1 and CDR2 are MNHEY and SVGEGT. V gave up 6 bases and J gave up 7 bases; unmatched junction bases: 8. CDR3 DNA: TGTGCCAGCAGCCGAATAGCGGGGGGGAGGAATGAGCAGTTCTTC. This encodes CASSRIAGGRNEQFF.

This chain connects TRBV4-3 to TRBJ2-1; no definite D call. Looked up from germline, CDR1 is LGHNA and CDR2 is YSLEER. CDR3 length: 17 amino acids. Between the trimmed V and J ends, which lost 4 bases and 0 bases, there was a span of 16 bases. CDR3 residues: CASSPSPAVTSYNEQFF. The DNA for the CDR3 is TGCGCCAGCAGCCCCAGTCCGGCCGTTACCTCCTACAATGAGCAGTTCTTC.

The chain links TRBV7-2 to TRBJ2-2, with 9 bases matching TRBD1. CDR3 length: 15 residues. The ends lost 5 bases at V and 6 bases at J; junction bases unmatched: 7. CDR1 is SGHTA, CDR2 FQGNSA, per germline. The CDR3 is CASSTAGQGSGELFF. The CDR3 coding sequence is TGTGCCAGCAGCACTGCAGGACAGGGGTCCGGGGAGCTGTTTTTT. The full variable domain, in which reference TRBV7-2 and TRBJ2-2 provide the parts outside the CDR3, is GAGVSQSPSNKVTEKGKDVELRCDPISGHTALYWYRQSLGQGLEFLIYFQGNSAPDKSGLPSDRFSAERTGGSVSTLTIQRTQQEDSAVYLCASSTAGQGSGELFFGEGSRLTVL.

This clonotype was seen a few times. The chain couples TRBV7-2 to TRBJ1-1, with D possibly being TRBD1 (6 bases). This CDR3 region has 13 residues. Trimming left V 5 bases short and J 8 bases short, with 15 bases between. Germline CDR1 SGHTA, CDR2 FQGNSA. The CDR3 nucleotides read TGTGCCAGCAGCCACCCGGGACACGACGAAGCTTTCTTT. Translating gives CASSHPGHDEAFF.

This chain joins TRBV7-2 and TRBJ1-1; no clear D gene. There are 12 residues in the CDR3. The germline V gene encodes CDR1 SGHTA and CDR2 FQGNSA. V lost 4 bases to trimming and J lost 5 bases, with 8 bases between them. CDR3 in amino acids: CASSSTPTEAFF. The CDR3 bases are TGTGCCAGCAGCTCAACGCCGACTGAAGCTTTCTTT.

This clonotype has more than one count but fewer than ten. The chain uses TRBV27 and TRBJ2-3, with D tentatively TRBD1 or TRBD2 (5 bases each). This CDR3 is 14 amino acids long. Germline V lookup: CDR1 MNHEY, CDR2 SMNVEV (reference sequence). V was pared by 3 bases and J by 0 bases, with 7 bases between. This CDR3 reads CASSLGRSTDTQYF. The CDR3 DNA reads TGTGCCAGCAGTTTGGGACGGAGCACAGATACGCAGTATTTT.

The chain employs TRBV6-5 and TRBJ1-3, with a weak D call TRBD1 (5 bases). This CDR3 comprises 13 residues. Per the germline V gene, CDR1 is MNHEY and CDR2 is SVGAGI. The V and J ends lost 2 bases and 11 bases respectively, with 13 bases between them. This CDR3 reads CASSYGSGKPIYF. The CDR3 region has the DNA TGTGCCAGCAGTTACGGATCAGGGAAGCCCATATATTTT.

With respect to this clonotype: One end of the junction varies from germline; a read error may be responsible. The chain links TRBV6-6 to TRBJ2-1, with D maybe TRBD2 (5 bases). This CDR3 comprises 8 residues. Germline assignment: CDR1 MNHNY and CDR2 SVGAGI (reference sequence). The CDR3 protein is CVSGEQFF. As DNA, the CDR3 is TGTGTCAGCGGAGAGCAGTTCTTC.

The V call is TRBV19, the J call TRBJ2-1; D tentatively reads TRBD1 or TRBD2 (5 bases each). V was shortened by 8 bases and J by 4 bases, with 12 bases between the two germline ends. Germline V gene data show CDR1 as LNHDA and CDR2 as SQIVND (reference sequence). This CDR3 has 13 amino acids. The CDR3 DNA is TGTGCCAGTTCCGGGACCACGTACAATGAGCAGTTCTTC. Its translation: CASSGTTYNEQFF. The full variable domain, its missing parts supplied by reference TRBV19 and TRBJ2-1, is DGGITQSPKYLFRKEGQNVTLSCEQNLNHDAMYWYRQDPGQGLRLIYYSQIVNDFQKGDIAEGYSVSREKKESFPLTVTSAQKNPTAFYLCASSGTTYNEQFFGPGTRLTVL.

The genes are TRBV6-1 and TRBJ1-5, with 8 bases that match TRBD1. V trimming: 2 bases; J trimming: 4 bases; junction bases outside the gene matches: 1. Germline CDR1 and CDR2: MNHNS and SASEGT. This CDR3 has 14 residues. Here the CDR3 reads CASSENRGNQPQHF. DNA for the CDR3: TGTGCCAGCAGTGAAAACAGGGGGAATCAGCCCCAGCATTTT.

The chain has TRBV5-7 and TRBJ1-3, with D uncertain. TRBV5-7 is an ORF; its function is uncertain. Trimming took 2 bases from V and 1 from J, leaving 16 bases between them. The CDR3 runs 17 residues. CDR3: CASSFLGRTPSGNTIYF. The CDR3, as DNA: TGTGCCAGCAGCTTCCTCGGACGTACACCATCTGGAAACACCATATATTTT.

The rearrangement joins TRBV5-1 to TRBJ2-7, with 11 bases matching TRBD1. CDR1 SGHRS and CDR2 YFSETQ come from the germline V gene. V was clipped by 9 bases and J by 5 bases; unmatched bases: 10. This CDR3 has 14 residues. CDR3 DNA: TGCGCCACTATGCGGGACAGGGGGGAAAACGAGCAGTACGTC. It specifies CATMRDRGENEQYV.